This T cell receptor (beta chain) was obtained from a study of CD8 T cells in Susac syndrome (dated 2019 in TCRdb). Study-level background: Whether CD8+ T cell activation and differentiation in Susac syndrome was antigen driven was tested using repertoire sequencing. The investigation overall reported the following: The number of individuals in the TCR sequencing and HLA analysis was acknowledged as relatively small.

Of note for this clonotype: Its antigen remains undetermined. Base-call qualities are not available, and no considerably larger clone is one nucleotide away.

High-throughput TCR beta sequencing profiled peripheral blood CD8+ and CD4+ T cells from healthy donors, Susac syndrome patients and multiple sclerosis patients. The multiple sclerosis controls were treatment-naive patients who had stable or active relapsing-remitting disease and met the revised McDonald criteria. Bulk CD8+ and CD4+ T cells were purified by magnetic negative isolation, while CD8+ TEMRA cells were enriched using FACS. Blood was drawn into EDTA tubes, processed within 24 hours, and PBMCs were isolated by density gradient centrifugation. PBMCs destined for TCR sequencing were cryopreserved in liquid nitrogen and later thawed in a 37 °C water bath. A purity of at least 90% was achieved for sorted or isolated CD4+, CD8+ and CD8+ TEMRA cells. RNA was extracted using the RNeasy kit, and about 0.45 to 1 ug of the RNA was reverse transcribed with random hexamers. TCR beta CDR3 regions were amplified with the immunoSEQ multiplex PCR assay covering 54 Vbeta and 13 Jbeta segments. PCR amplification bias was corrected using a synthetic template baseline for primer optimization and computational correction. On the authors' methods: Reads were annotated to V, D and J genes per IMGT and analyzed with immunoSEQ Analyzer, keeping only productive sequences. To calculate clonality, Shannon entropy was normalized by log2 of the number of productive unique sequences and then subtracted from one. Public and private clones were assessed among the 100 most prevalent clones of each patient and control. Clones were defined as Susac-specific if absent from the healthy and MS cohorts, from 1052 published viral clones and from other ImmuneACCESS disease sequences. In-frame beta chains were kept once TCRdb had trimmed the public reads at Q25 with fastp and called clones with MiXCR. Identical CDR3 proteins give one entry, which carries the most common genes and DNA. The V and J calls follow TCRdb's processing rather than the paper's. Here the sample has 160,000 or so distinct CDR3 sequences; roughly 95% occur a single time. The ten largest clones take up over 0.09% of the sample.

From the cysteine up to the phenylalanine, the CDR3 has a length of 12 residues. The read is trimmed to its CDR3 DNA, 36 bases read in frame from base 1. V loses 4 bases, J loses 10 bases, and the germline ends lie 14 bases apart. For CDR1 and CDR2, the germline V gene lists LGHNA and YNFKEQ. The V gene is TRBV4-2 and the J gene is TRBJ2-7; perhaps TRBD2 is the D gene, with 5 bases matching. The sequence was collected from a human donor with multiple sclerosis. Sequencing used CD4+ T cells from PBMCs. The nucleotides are TGTGCCAGCAGCCGGGAGAGGGAAGGACAGTACTTC. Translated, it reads CASSREREGQYF.